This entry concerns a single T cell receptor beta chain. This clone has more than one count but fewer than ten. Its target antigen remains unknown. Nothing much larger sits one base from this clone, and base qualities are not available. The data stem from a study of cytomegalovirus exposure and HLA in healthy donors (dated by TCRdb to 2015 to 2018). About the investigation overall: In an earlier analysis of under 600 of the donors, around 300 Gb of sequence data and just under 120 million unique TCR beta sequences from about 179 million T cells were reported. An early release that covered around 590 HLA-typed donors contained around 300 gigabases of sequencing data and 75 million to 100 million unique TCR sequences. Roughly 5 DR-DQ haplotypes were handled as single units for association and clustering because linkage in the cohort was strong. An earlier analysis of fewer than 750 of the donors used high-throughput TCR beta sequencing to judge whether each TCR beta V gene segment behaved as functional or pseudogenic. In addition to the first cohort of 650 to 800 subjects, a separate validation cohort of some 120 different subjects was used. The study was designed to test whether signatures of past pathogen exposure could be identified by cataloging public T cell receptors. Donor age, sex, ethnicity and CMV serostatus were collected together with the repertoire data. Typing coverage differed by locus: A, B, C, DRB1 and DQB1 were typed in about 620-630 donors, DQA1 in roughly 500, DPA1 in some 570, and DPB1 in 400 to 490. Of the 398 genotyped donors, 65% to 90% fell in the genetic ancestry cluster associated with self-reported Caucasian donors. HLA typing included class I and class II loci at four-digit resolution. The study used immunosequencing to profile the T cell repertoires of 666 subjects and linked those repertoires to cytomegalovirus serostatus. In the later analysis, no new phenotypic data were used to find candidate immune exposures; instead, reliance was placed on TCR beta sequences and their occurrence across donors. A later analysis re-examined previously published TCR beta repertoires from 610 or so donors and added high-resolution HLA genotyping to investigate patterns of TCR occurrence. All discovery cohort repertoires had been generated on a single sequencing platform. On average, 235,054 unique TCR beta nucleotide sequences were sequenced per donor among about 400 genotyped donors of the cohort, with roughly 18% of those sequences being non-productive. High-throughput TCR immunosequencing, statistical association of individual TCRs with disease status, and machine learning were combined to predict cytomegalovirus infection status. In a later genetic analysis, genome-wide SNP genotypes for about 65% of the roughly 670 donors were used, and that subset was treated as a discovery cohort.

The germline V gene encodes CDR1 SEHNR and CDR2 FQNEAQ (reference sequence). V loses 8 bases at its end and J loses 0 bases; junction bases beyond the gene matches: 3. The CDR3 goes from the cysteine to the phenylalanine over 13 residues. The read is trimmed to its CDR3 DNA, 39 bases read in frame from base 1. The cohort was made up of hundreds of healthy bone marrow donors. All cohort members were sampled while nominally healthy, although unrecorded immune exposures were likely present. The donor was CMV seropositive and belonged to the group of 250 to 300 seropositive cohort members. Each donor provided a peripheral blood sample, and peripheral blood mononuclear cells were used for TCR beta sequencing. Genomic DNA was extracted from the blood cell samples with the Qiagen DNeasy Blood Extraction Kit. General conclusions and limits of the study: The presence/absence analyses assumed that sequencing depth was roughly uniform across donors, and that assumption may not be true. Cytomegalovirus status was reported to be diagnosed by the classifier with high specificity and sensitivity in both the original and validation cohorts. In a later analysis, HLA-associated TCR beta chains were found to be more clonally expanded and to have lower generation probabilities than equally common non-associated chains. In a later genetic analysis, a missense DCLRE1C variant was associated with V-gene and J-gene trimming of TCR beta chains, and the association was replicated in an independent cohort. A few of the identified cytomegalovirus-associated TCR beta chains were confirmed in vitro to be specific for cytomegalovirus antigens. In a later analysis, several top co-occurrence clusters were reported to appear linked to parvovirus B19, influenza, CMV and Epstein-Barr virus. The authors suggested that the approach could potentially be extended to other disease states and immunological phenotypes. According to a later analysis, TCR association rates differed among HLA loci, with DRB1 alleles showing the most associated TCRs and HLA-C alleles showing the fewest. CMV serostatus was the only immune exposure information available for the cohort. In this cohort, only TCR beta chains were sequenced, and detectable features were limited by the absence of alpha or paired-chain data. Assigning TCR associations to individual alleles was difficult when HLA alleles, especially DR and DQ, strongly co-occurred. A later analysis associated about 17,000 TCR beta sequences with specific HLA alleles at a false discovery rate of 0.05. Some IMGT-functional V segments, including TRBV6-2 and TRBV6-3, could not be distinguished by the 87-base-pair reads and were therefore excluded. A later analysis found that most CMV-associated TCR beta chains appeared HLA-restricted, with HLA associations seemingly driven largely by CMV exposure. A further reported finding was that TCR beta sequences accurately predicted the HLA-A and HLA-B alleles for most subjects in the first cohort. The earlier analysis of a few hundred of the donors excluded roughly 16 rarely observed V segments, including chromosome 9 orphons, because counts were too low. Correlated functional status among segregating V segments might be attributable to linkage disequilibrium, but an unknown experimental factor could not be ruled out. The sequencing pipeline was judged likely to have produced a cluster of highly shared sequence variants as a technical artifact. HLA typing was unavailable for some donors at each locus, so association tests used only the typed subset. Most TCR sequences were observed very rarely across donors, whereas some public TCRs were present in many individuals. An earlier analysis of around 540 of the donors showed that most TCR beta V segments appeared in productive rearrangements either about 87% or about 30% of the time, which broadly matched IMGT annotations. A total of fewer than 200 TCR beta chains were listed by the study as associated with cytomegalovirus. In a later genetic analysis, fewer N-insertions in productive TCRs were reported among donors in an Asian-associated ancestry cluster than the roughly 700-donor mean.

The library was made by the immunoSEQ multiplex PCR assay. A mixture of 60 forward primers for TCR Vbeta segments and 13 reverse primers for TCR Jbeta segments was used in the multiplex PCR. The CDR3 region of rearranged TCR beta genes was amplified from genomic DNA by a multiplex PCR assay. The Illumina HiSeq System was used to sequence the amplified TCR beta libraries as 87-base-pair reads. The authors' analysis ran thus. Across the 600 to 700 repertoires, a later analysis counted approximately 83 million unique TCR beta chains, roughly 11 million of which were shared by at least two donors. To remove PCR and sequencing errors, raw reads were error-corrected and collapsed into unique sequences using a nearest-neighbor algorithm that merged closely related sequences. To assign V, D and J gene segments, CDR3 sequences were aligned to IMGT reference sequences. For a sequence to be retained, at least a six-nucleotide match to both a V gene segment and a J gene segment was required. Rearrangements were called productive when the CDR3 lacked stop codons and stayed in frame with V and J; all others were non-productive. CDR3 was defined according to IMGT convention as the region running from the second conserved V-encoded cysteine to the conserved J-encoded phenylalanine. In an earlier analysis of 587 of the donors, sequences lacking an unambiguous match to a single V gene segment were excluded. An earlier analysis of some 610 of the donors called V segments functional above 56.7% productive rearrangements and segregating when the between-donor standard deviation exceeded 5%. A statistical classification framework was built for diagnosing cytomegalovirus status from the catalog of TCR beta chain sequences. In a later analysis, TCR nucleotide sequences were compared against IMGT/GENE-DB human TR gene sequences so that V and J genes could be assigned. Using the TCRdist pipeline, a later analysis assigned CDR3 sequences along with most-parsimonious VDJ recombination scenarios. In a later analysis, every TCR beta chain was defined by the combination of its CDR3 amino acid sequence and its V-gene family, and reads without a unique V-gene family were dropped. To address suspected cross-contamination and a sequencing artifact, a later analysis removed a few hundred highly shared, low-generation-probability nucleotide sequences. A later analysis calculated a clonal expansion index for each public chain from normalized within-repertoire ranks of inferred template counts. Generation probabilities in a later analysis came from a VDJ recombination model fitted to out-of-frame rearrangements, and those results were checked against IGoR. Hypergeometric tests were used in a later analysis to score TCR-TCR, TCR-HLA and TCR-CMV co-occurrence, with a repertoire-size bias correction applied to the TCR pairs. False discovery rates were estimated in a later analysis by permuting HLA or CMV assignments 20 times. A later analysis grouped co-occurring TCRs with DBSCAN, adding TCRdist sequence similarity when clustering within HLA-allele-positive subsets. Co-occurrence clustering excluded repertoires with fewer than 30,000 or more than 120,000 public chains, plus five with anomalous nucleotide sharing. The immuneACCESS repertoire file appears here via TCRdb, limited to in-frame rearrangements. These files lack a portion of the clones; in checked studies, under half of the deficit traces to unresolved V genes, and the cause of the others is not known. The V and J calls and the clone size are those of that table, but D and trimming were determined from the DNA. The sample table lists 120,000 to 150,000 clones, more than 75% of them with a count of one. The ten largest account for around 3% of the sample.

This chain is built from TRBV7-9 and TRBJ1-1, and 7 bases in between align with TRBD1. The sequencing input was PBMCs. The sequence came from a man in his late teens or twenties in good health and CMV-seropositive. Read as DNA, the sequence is TGTGCCAGCGCGGGACAGATGAACACTGAAGCTTTCTTT. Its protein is CASAGQMNTEAFF.